The 28 T cell receptor beta chains below all came from one sample that was sequenced in a study of chemoradiotherapy in HPV16-positive cancers. Profiling relied on immunoSEQ multiplex PCR, and the TCRdb table lists in-frame clones only, not all of them. Of some 10,000 clones in the sample, 70% are singletons; the top ten hold about 9.5%. The sample consisted of tumor tissue, taken from a patient who underwent chemoradiotherapy. The origin of the receptors is a human donor with HPV-associated anogenital cancer.

The gene calls are TRBV11-3 and TRBJ2-1; D ambiguous. The V gene lost 3 bases and the J gene lost 0 bases, with 9 bases spanning the gap. Germline V CDR1 and CDR2: SGHNT, YENEEA. The CDR3 extends over 15 amino acids. CDR3 DNA: TGTGCCAGCAGCTTGTGGGGAAGCTCCTACAATGAGCAGTTCTTC. This sequence encodes CASSLWGSSYNEQFF.

This chain connects TRBV5-6 to TRBJ2-7, with TRBD2 matching over 7 bases. Germline V CDR1 and CDR2: SGHDT, YYEEEE. The CDR3 is 13 amino acids. Germline trimming cut 1 base from V and 9 bases from J; bases unmatched to any gene: 7. The CDR3 nucleotides are TGTGCCAGCAGCTTGCCTGGGGAGGGAGTGCAGTACTTC. The encoded protein is CASSLPGEGVQYF.

This clone was counted only a few times. The V call is TRBV11-2, the J call TRBJ2-2; TRBD2 aligns across 9 bases. CDR1 is SGHAT, CDR2 FQNNGV, per germline. Trimming removed 4 bases from V and 2 bases from J; junction bases left unmatched: 5. The CDR3 totals 16 residues. The chain's CDR3 is CASSSRLAENTGELFF. CDR3 DNA sequence: TGTGCCAGCAGCTCCAGACTAGCGGAAAACACCGGGGAGCTGTTTTTT.

The V gene is TRBV6-1, the J gene TRBJ2-3, with 10 bases identical to TRBD1. Trimming cost V 7 bases and J 1 base; bases outside gene matches: 5. The CDR3 spans 15 residues. Germline CDR1 reads MNHNS; CDR2 reads SASEGT. CDR3 nucleotides: TGTGCCAGCACCCCGGGGACAGGGGGCACAGATACGCAGTATTTT. Its protein product is CASTPGTGGTDTQYF.

This rearrangement joins TRBV7-9 to TRBJ2-2; 8 bases fit TRBD1. V lost 5 bases, J lost 5 bases, and 16 bases stayed unmatched. The CDR3 runs 18 residues. Germline loops: CDR1 SEHNR, CDR2 FQNEAQ (reference sequence). The CDR3 bases are TGTGCCAGCAGCCTAGGAAGATGGACAGGGCGTGGAACCGGGGAGCTGTTTTTT. This codes for CASSLGRWTGRGTGELFF.

V is TRBV7-9 and J is TRBJ2-1; 9 bases align to TRBD2. Per germline, CDR1 SEHNR and CDR2 FQNEAQ (reference sequence). The CDR3 covers 17 residues. With V trimmed by 5 bases and J by 5 bases, 13 bases remained unmatched. CDR3 in amino acids: CASSPRWGLAGNNEQFF. In DNA, the CDR3 is TGTGCCAGCAGCCCTAGGTGGGGGCTAGCGGGAAACAATGAGCAGTTCTTC.

The rearrangement links TRBV5-1 to TRBJ2-3; maybe TRBD2 (5 bases). The CDR3 totals 17 residues. The V and J ends lost 3 bases and 2 bases respectively, with 19 bases between them. The germline V gene has CDR1 SGHRS and CDR2 YFSETQ. The CDR3 here is CASSWPIEAGSTDTQYF. In DNA form, the CDR3 reads TGCGCCAGCAGCTGGCCGATAGAGGCGGGTTCCACAGATACGCAGTATTTT.

The chain combines TRBV28 with TRBJ1-5; the D gene is possibly TRBD1 (6 bases). Germline V gene data show CDR1 as MDHEN and CDR2 as SYDVKM. CDR3 size: 15 residues. V gave up 3 bases and J gave up 7 bases, with 16 bases separating them. This chain's CDR3 is CASSFGGQVGQPQHF. The CDR3, as DNA: TGTGCCAGCAGTTTCGGGGGGCAGGTTGGACAGCCCCAGCATTTT.

V and J are TRBV2 and TRBJ2-7; 8 nucleotides line up with TRBD1. Germline V lookup: CDR1 SNHLY, CDR2 FYNNEI. This CDR3 region has 15 residues. V shed 3 bases and J 2 bases; nucleotides not matched to a gene: 6. The CDR3 protein is CASSDLGQETYEQYF. The CDR3 bases are TGTGCCAGCAGTGACTTGGGACAGGAGACCTACGAGCAGTACTTC. The whole variable domain, remainder taken from reference TRBV2 and TRBJ2-7, is EPEVTQTPSHQVTQMGQEVILRCVPISNHLYFYWYRQILGQKVEFLVSFYNNEISEKSEIFDDQFSVERPDGSNFTLKIRSTKLEDSAMYFCASSDLGQETYEQYFGPGTRLTVT.

This clone was observed once. The genes are TRBV5-4 and TRBJ2-7, with a possible D match to TRBD1 (5 bases). Germline CDR1 reads SGHNT; CDR2 reads YYREEE (reference sequence). V dropped 5 bases and J dropped 5 bases, with 17 bases sitting between them. This CDR3 comprises 14 residues. The CDR3 sequence is CASSRTQGINEQYF. The CDR3 nucleotides are TGTGCCAGCAGTCGGACCCAGGGAATTAACGAGCAGTACTTC.

V and J are TRBV7-3 and TRBJ2-3; 10 bases fit TRBD2. V shed 5 bases, J shed 4 bases, and the junction held 9 bases outside the gene matches. Germline assignment: CDR1 SGHTA and CDR2 FQGTGA. The CDR3 sequence is 16 residues long. DNA of the CDR3: TGTGCCAGCAGCCCAGGGACTAGCGCTGGGTCAGATACGCAGTATTTT. Translating it yields CASSPGTSAGSDTQYF.

The CDR3 region is CAWKGGSGRSFSYNEQFF. DNA for the CDR3: TGTGCCTGGAAGGGGGGTAGCGGGAGGTCCTTCTCCTACAATGAGCAGTTCTTC. The V gene is TRBV30, the J gene TRBJ2-1; 10 bases are shared with TRBD2. The CDR3 has 18 residues. The V gene end was trimmed by 4 bases and the J gene end by 0 bases; junction bases not matched to a gene: 12. Germline V gene lookup returns CDR1 GTSNPN and CDR2 SVGIG (reference sequence).

CDR3 residues: CASSWGPGLAGELDTQYF. The CDR3 region has the DNA TGTGCCAGCAGCTGGGGGCCGGGACTAGCGGGAGAATTGGATACGCAGTATTTT. The chain links TRBV7-9 to TRBJ2-3; 14 nucleotides line up with TRBD2. The CDR3 covers 18 residues. Per the germline V gene, CDR1 is SEHNR and CDR2 is FQNEAQ (reference sequence). V was pared by 4 bases and J by 6 bases, with 12 bases of the junction left unmatched.

This chain links TRBV28 with TRBJ2-1, with 9 bases aligning to TRBD2. The ends lost 3 bases at V and 3 bases at J; junction bases unmatched: 3. The germline CDR1 and CDR2 sequences are MDHEN and SYDVKM. This CDR3 contains 15 residues. CDR3 residues: CASSLGGGDYNEQFF. CDR3 nucleotides: TGTGCCAGCAGTTTGGGCGGGGGGGACTACAATGAGCAGTTCTTC.

The V gene is TRBV2, the J gene TRBJ2-1; 9 bases map to TRBD2. CDR3 length: 13 residues. Germline V lookup: CDR1 SNHLY, CDR2 FYNNEI. V gave up 4 bases and J gave up 7 bases; unmatched junction bases: 2. CDR3: CASSGLAENEQFF. As DNA, the CDR3 is TGTGCCAGCAGTGGACTAGCGGAGAATGAGCAGTTCTTC.

The CDR3 region is CASSLASAAAFF. The CDR3 DNA follows: TGTGCCAGCAGCTTAGCTTCCGCTGCGGCTTTCTTT. This sequence joins TRBV7-9 and TRBJ1-1; unclear D gene. Germline CDR1 is SEHNR and CDR2 is FQNEAQ (reference sequence). Trimming took 0 bases from V and 11 from J, leaving 10 bases between them. CDR3 size: 12 residues.

This sequence joins TRBV30 and TRBJ2-1, with 7 bases matching TRBD2. The CDR3 totals 14 residues. V dropped 2 bases and J dropped 4; count of bases not matched to a gene: 5. Germline CDR1 GTSNPN, CDR2 SVGIG (reference sequence). CDR3 region: CAWSKRGGYNEQFF. In nucleotides, the CDR3 is TGTGCCTGGAGTAAGCGGGGCGGGTACAATGAGCAGTTCTTC.

The CDR3 DNA follows: TGTGCCAGCAGTCAACAGGGGTCGGGGCAGCCCCAGCATTTT. Encoded protein: CASSQQGSGQPQHF. The rearrangement uses TRBV28 and TRBJ1-5; 7 bases are shared with TRBD1. Germline V gene data show CDR1 as MDHEN and CDR2 as SYDVKM. Germline trimming cut 5 bases from V and 7 bases from J; bases unmatched to any gene: 8. The CDR3 runs 14 residues.

The CDR3 DNA reads TGCAGCGTCAACCGGGACAGGGGGTTTGGCTACACCTTC. Its protein is CSVNRDRGFGYTF. The chain recombines TRBV29-1 with TRBJ1-2; 11 positions match TRBD1. The CDR3 has 13 residues. V was pared by 6 bases and J by 7 bases, with 7 bases of the junction left unmatched. The V gene's germline CDR1 is SQVTM and CDR2 ANQGSEA.

This chain links TRBV27 with TRBJ2-3; 8 bases line up with TRBD2. With V trimmed by 5 bases and J by 7 bases, 5 bases remained unmatched. Germline V gives CDR1 MNHEY, CDR2 SMNVEV (reference sequence). CDR3 length equals 13 residues. In DNA, the CDR3 is TGTGCCAGCAGTAGCGGGAGCGTACATACGCAGTATTTT. Its translation: CASSSGSVHTQYF.

The count of this clone is one. The V and J genes are TRBV5-5 and TRBJ2-1; D may correspond to TRBD1 or TRBD2 (6 bases each). Per the germline V gene, CDR1 is SGHKS and CDR2 is YYEKEE (reference sequence). Trimming removed 3 bases at V and 9 bases at J, with 22 bases between. The CDR3 extends over 16 amino acids. DNA of the CDR3: TGTGCCAGCAGCTCCGCCAGGGGAGGTACGGGCGGTGAGCAGTTCTTC. This encodes CASSSARGGTGGEQFF. The entire variable domain, with the rest obtained from reference TRBV5-5 and TRBJ2-1, is as follows: DAGVTQSPTHLIKTRGQQVTLRCSPISGHKSVSWYQQVLGQGPQFIFQYYEKEERGRGNFPDRFSARQFPNYSSELNVNALLLGDSALYLCASSSARGGTGGEQFFGPGTRLTVL.

This clone appeared a single time. The rearrangement links TRBV6-5 to TRBJ2-2; no definite D call. CDR1 is MNHEY, CDR2 SVGAGI, per germline. V shed 3 bases and J shed 2 bases, with 13 bases lying between them. This CDR3 comprises 16 residues. The CDR3 DNA is TGTGCCAGCAGTTATGGGCAGGAGTTAAACACCGGGGAGCTGTTTTTT. Translated, it gives CASSYGQELNTGELFF.

The gene calls are TRBV10-2 and TRBJ2-5; possibly TRBD2 for D (5 bases). The CDR3 covers 14 residues. The V end was cut by 6 bases, the J end by 1 base, with 12 bases between. Per the germline V gene, CDR1 is WSHSY and CDR2 is SAAADI. CDR3 sequence: CASSETRAQETQYF. CDR3 DNA: TGCGCCAGCAGCGAAACTAGGGCCCAAGAGACCCAGTACTTC.

The genes are TRBV9 and TRBJ2-2; maybe TRBD2 (5 bases). Germline CDR1 SGDLS, CDR2 YYNGEE. The germline V and J ends were trimmed by 4 bases and 6 bases, with 16 bases remaining between them. CDR3 length: 15 residues. The CDR3 loop is CASSPRLGEAGELFF. The CDR3 DNA follows: TGTGCCAGCAGCCCCCGACTGGGAGAGGCCGGGGAGCTGTTTTTT.

The V and J genes are TRBV30 and TRBJ1-2, with D possibly being TRBD1 (6 bases). This CDR3 comprises 13 residues. The V gene's germline CDR1 is GTSNPN and CDR2 SVGIG (reference sequence). V was trimmed by 5 bases and J by 4 bases, leaving 14 bases between them. CDR3: CAWDRQDFYGYTF. The CDR3 nucleotides are TGTGCCTGGGATCGACAGGACTTCTATGGCTACACCTTC.

The V and J genes are TRBV6-5 and TRBJ2-1, with D possibly matching TRBD2 (6 bases). The CDR3 covers 12 residues. Germline V gives CDR1 MNHEY, CDR2 SVGAGI. V shed 6 bases and J shed 12 bases, with 15 bases lying between them. CDR3 DNA: TGTGCCAGCAGGCAGGGTGTCGGGGGGCAGTTCTTC. Translation: CASRQGVGGQFF.

The V and J genes are TRBV7-2 and TRBJ2-1; no firm D call. V was pared by 5 bases and J by 2 bases, with 13 bases between. The CDR3 has 15 amino acids. Germline assignment: CDR1 SGHTA and CDR2 FQGNSA. As DNA, the CDR3 is TGTGCCAGCAGCCCAAAGCTATCCCCCTACAATGAGCAGTTCTTC. It codes for CASSPKLSPYNEQFF.

This clone was picked up a small number of times. The V and J genes are TRBV6-5 and TRBJ2-1; 8 positions match TRBD1. Germline V gives CDR1 MNHEY, CDR2 SVGAGI. The CDR3 has 14 residues. The V segment lost 8 bases and the J segment 7 bases; nucleotides outside the gene matches: 10. The CDR3 DNA is TGTGCCAGCTTTCCCGGGACAGGTCAGAATGAGCAGTTCTTC. Its translation: CASFPGTGQNEQFF.